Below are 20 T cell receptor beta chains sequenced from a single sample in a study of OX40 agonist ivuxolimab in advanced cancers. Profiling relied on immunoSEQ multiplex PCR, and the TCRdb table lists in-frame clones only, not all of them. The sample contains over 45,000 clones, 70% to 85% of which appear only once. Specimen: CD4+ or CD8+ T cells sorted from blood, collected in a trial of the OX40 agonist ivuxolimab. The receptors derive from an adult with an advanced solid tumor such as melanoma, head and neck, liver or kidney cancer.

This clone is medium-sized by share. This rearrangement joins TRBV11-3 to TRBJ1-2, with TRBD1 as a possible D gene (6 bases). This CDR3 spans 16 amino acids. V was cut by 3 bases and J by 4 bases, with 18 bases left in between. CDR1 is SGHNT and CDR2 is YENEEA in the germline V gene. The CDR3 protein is CASSFEGRGSSYGYTF. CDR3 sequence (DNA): TGTGCCAGCAGCTTCGAGGGCAGGGGATCCTCCTATGGCTACACCTTC.

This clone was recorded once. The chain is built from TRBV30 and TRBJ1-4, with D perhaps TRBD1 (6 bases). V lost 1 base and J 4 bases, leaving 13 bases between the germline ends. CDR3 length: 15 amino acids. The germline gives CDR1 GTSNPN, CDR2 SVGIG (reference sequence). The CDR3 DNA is TGTGCCTGGAGTGAGGGGGGGTTCGATAATGAAAAACTGTTTTTT. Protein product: CAWSEGGFDNEKLFF.

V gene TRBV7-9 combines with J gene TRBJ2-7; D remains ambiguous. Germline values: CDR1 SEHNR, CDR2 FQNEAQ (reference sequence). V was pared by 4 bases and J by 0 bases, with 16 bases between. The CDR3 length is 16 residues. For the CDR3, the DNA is TGTGCCAGCAGCTCCTTCGGCAGCCCGGGCTCCTACGAGCAGTACTTC. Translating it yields CASSSFGSPGSYEQYF.

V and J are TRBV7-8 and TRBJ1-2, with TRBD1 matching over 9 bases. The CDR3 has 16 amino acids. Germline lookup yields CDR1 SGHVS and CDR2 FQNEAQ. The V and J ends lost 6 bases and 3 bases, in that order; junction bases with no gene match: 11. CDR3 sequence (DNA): TGTGCCAGCAGGGAGGACAGGGGCGACACTTACTATGGCTACACCTTC. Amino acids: CASREDRGDTYYGYTF.

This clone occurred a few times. The CDR3 DNA follows: TGTGCCTGGAGGAACGGGGCAGGGAATAAAGCTTTCTTT. It encodes CAWRNGAGNKAFF. The rearrangement uses TRBV30 and TRBJ1-1; TRBD1 is a possible D gene (5 bases). Germline-derived CDR1 and CDR2 are GTSNPN and SVGIG (reference sequence). There are 13 residues in the CDR3. V shed 3 bases and J shed 9 bases, with 17 bases lying between them.

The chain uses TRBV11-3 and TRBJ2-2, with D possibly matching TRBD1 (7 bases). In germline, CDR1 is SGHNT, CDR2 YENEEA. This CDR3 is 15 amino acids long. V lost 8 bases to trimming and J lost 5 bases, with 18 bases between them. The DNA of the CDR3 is TGTGCCAGCGGGATTAGACAGGGAGGAACCGGGGAGCTGTTTTTT. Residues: CASGIRQGGTGELFF.

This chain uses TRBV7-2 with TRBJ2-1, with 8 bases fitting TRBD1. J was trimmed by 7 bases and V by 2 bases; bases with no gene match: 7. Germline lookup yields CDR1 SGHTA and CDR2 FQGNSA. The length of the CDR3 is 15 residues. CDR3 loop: CASSLMVQGVNEQFF. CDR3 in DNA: TGTGCCAGCAGCTTAATGGTACAGGGGGTGAATGAGCAGTTCTTC.

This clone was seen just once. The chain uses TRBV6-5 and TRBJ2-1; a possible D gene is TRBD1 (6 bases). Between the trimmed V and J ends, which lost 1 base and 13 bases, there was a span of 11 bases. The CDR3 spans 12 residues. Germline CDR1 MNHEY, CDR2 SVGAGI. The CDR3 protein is CASSYLAGVQFF. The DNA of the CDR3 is TGTGCCAGCAGTTACTTGGCAGGGGTTCAGTTCTTC.

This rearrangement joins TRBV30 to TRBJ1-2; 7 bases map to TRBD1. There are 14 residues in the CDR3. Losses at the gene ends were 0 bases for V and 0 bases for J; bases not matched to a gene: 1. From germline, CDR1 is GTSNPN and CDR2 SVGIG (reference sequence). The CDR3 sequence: CAWSVRGPNYGYTF. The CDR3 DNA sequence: TGTGCCTGGAGTGTAAGGGGGCCTAACTATGGCTACACCTTC.

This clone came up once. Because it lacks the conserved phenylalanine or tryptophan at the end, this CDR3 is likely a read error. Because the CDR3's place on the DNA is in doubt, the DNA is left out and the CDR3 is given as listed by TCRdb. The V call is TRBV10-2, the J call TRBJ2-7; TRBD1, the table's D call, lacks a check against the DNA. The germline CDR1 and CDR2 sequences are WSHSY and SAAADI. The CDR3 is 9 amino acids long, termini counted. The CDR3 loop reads CASSESRQI.

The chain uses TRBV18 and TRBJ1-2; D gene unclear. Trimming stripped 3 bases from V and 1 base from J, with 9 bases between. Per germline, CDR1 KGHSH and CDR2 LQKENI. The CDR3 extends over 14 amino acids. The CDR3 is CASSPQESNYGYTF. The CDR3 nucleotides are TGTGCCAGCTCACCGCAGGAGAGTAACTATGGCTACACCTTC.

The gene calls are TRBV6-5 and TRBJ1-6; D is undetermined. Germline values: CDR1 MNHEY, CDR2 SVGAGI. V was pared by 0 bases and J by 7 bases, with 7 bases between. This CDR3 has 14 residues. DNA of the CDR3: TGTGCCAGCAGTTACTCGAAGACCAATTCACCCCTCCACTTT. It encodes CASSYSKTNSPLHF.

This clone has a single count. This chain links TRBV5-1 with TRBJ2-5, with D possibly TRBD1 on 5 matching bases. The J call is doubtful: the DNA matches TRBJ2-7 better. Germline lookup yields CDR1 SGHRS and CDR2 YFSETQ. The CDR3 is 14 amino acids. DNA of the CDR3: TGCGCCAGCAGCTTGGCCGGCAGGGTTTACGAGCAGTACTTC. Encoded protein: CASSLAGRVYEQYF.

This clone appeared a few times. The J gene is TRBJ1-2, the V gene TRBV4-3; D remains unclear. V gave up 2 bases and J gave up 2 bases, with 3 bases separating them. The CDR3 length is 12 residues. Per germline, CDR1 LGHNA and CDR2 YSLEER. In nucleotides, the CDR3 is TGCGCCAGCAGCCAATCGAACTATGGCTACACCTTC. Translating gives CASSQSNYGYTF.

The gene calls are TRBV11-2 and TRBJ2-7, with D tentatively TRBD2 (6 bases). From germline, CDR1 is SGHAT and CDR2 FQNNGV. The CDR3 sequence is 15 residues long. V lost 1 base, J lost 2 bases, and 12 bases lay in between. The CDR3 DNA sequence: TGTGCCAGCAGCTTAGCGGGAGATCCGGCCTACGAGCAGTACTTC. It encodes CASSLAGDPAYEQYF.

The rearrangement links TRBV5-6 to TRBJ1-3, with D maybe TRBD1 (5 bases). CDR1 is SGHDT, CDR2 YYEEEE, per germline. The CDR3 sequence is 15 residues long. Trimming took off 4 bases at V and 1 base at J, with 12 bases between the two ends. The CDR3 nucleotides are TGTGCCAGCAGCACCGGGGGTGCGTCTGGAAACACCATATATTTT. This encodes CASSTGGASGNTIYF.

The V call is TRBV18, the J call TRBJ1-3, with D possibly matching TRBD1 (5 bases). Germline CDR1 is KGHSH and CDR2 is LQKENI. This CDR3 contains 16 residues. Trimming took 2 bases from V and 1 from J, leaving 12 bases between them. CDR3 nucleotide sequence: TGTGCCAGCTCACCAACAGGTTCCGTATCTGGAAACACCATATATTTT. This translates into CASSPTGSVSGNTIYF.

The CDR3 loop is CASSRGGFQETQYF. As DNA, the CDR3 is TGTGCCAGCAGCCGGGGGGGATTCCAAGAGACCCAGTACTTC. The V gene is TRBV13, the J gene TRBJ2-5; 8 bases match TRBD2. With V trimmed by 5 bases and J by 1 base, 3 bases remained unmatched. This CDR3 is built from 14 residues. Germline values: CDR1 PRHDT, CDR2 FYEKMQ (reference sequence).

The CDR3 sequence is CATRGQGNSPLHF. The CDR3 nucleotides are TGTGCCACCCGGGGACAGGGAAATTCACCCCTCCACTTT. The V gene is TRBV19, the J gene TRBJ1-6; TRBD1 matches at 9 bases. In germline, CDR1 is LNHDA, CDR2 SQIVND (reference sequence). The CDR3 sequence is 13 residues long. The J segment lost 7 bases and the V segment lost 10 bases, leaving 5 bases of the junction unmatched. The whole variable domain, filled in from reference TRBV19 and TRBJ1-6, reads DGGITQSPKYLFRKEGQNVTLSCEQNLNHDAMYWYRQDPGQGLRLIYYSQIVNDFQKGDIAEGYSVSREKKESFPLTVTSAQKNPTAFYLCATRGQGNSPLHFGNGTRLTVT.

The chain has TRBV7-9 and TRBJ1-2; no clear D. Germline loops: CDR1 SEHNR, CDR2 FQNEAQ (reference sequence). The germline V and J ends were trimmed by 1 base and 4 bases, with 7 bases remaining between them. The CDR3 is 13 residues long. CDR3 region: CASSLGGFYGYTF. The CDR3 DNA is TGTGCCAGCAGCTTAGGAGGGTTCTATGGCTACACCTTC.